This T cell receptor (beta chain) was sequenced during a study of CD8+ T cells in alopecia areata. Treatment defined: oral pan-JAK inhibitor, 5-10 mg twice daily. RNA extraction and reverse transcription yielded cDNA as sequencing template. Sequencing was performed with immunoSEQ multiplex PCR; in TCRdb, only in-frame clones are kept and a portion is missing. The sample includes some 160,000 clones, just over 65% of them seen just once. The CDR3 is made up of 12 amino acids. V shed 2 bases and J shed 4 bases, with 6 bases lying between them. CDR1 is LGHNT and CDR2 is FRNRAP in the germline V gene. The receptor's source is a human donor with alopecia areata. V usage is TRBV12-5 and J usage is TRBJ2-7; the D is unclear. The sequencing used CD4+ T cells sorted from blood, collected at week 4, from a patient treated with tofacitinib. Here the CDR3 DNA reads TGTGCTAGTGGTTTGTTGGGATACGAGCAGTACTTC. This gives the protein CASGLLGYEQYF.